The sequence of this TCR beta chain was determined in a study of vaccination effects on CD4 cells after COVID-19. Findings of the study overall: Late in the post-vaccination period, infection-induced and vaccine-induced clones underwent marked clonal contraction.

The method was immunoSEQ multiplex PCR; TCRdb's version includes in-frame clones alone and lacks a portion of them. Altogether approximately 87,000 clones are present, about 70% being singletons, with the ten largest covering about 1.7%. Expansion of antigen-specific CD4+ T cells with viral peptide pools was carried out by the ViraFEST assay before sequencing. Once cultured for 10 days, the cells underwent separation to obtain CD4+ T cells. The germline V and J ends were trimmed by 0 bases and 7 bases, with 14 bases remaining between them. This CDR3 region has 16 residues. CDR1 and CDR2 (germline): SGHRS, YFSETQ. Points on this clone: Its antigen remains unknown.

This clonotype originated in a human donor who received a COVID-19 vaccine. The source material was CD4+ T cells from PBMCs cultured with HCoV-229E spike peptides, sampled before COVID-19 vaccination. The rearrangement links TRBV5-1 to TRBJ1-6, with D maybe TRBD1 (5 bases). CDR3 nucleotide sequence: TGCGCCAGCAGCTTGGCCTTTGGGGGGTTCAATTCACCCCTCCACTTT. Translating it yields CASSLAFGGFNSPLHF.